This T cell receptor beta chain appears in the sequencing data of a study of STAT5B mutations in CD4+ large granular lymphocyte leukemia. Worth noting for this clone: The target antigen is unknown.

Control samples were healthy donors' buffy coats. General study points: Top patient clones used TRBV06 genes more often: 8/27 versus 2/35 in controls.

This table comes from immunoSEQ multiplex PCR, and its TCRdb copy is limited to in-frame clones, with some not included. The sample consists of under 55,000 clones, 70% to 90% of them appearing once. This CDR3 comprises 15 residues. V shed 0 bases and J 3 bases; nucleotides not matched to a gene: 5. Germline CDR1 is MNHEY and CDR2 is SVGAGI. The sequenced material came from CD4+ T cells from blood buffy coats. The sequence derives from a human donor in good health. The V gene is TRBV6-5, the J gene TRBJ2-7, with 7 bases lining up with TRBD1. The CDR3 loop reads CASSYSPAGGYEQYF. The CDR3 bases are TGTGCCAGCAGTTACTCGCCCGCAGGGGGCTACGAGCAGTACTTC.